What follows are 26 T cell receptor beta chains derived from one specimen sequenced in a study of diagnostic markers for celiac disease (dated by TCRdb to 2018 to 2021). Instrument on record: Illumina MiSeq. The reads were reprocessed in TCRdb, with one entry per CDR3 protein sequence and no accompanying DNA. The sample table gives about 6,000 distinct CDR3 sequences. The ten largest make up 5.5% to 7% of the sample. Sequencing was performed on either unsorted cells or a sorted T cell fraction (not recorded which). These receptors were taken from a human donor. This table probably holds off-target reads from a library built for another chain.

This chain uses TRBV29-1 with TRBJ2-1. The CDR3 contains 11 residues. Per the germline V gene, CDR1 is SQVTM and CDR2 is ANQGSEA. The CDR3 here is CSVDTVSEQFF.

This clonotype registers medium-sized by frequency. The chain joins TRBV18 to TRBJ2-3; the D call from TCRdb, TRBD1, cannot be confirmed without DNA. CDR1 is KGHSH and CDR2 is LQKENI in the germline V gene. The CDR3 is 15 residues long. CDR3 in amino acids: CASSPVTGPTDTQYF. Using reference TRBV18 and TRBJ2-3 for the parts outside the CDR3, the full variable domain is NAGVMQNPRHLVRRRGQEARLRCSPMKGHSHVYWYRQLPEEGLKFMVYLQKENIIDESGMPKERFSAEFPKEGPSILRIQQVVRGDSAAYFCASSPVTGPTDTQYFGPGTRLTVL.

Judged by frequency, this clonotype is medium-sized (0.01 to 0.1%). J is TRBJ1-2 and V is TRBV7-8; there is no DNA to check the TCRdb D call of TRBD1. The length of the CDR3 is 13 residues. Germline loops: CDR1 SGHVS, CDR2 FQNEAQ. This CDR3 reads CASSSRGGYGYTF.

The V gene is TRBV18, the J gene TRBJ2-2. CDR3 length: 15 residues. Germline lookup yields CDR1 KGHSH and CDR2 LQKENI. CDR3 sequence reads: CASSPLQLNTGELFF.

V is TRBV12-3 or TRBV12-4 and J is TRBJ2-5; lacking DNA, the TRBD2 call made by TCRdb goes unchecked. The CDR3 spans 15 residues. The CDR3 here is CASSARGLGTETQYF.

V and J are TRBV20-1 and TRBJ2-1; TCRdb's D call, TRBD2, is unchecked because there is no DNA. The CDR3 sequence is 16 residues long. Looked up from germline, CDR1 is DFQATT and CDR2 is SNEGSKA (reference sequence). The CDR3 loop is CSACGIAGGVDNEQFF.

The chain combines TRBV9 with TRBJ2-3; TCRdb selects TRBD2, and the lack of DNA leaves this call unchecked. Germline CDR1 SGDLS, CDR2 YYNGEE. CDR3 length: 11 residues. The CDR3 protein is CASSVEGTQYF.

The chain joins TRBV11-2 to TRBJ1-1. Germline V CDR1 and CDR2: SGHAT, FQNNGV. CDR3 size: 12 residues. The CDR3 loop is CASSPRLTEAFF.

Frequency places this clonotype as medium-sized. This chain connects TRBV20-1 to TRBJ2-5; the D call from TCRdb, TRBD2, cannot be confirmed without DNA. Germline CDR1 is DFQATT and CDR2 is SNEGSKA (reference sequence). The CDR3 is 13 residues long. CDR3 protein: CSAPREGLETQYF.

By frequency, this clonotype is medium-sized (0.01 to 0.1%). The chain employs TRBV30 and TRBJ1-1. CDR3 length: 11 amino acids. Per germline, CDR1 GTSNPN and CDR2 SVGIG (reference sequence). CDR3 amino acids: CAWRVNTEAFF. The entire variable domain, with the rest obtained from reference TRBV30 and TRBJ1-1, is as follows: SQTIHQWPATLVQPVGSPLSLECTVEGTSNPNLYWYRQAAGRGLQLLFYSVGIGQISSEVPQNLSASRPQDRQFILSSKKLLLSDSGFYLCAWRVNTEAFFGQGTRLTVV.

The gene calls are TRBV20-1 and TRBJ1-2. This CDR3 region has 11 residues. CDR1 and CDR2 (germline): DFQATT, SNEGSKA (reference sequence). CDR3: CSARGDYGYTF.

This clonotype shows up as medium-sized (0.01 to 0.1%) by frequency. CDR3 loop: CASSLAGGNEQFF. The chain has TRBV11-2 and TRBJ2-1; the TRBD1 assignment by TCRdb is unverifiable without DNA. Germline CDR1 is SGHAT and CDR2 is FQNNGV. This CDR3 has 13 residues.

The chain is built from TRBV10-3 and TRBJ1-6; without DNA, the TCRdb call of TRBD1 cannot be checked. The germline V gene encodes CDR1 ENHRY and CDR2 SYGVKD. The CDR3 has 13 amino acids. This chain's CDR3 is CATMEGASSPLHF.

Considering frequency, this clonotype is medium-sized. The chain has TRBV20-1 and TRBJ2-7; TCRdb lists TRBD2, though no DNA is available to test this call. This CDR3 is 13 amino acids long. CDR1 is DFQATT, CDR2 SNEGSKA, per germline (reference sequence). The CDR3 is CSAAGLVSYEQYF.

The chain links TRBV9 to TRBJ2-3; no DNA is available, so the TRBD1 call from TCRdb remains unchecked. The germline gives CDR1 SGDLS, CDR2 YYNGEE. The CDR3 extends over 12 amino acids. CDR3 sequence: CASSVVGGTQYF.

The chain couples TRBV5-1 to TRBJ1-1; TCRdb calls TRBD1, which cannot be checked without DNA. The germline gives CDR1 SGHRS, CDR2 YFSETQ. This CDR3 has 18 amino acids. This CDR3 is CASSLGWGRVRLNTEAFF.

This clonotype is called medium-sized (0.01 to 0.1%) based on its frequency. The chain carries TRBV5-6 and TRBJ2-1; TCRdb indicates TRBD1, and absent DNA this call remains unverified. CDR3 length equals 13 residues. Germline lookup yields CDR1 SGHDT and CDR2 YYEEEE. CDR3 protein: CASSGGTYNEQFF.

The chain couples TRBV11-2 to TRBJ2-1; TCRdb selects TRBD2, and the lack of DNA leaves this call unchecked. There are 15 residues in the CDR3. The V gene's germline CDR1 is SGHAT and CDR2 FQNNGV. CDR3 region: CASSHEVAGSNEQFF.

V gene TRBV27 combines with J gene TRBJ1-5; the TCRdb call, TRBD1, lacks DNA for checking. This CDR3 has 15 residues. Germline V CDR1 and CDR2: MNHEY, SMNVEV (reference sequence). The CDR3 sequence: CASSLGTGSYQPQHF.

Considering frequency, this clonotype is medium-sized. The rearrangement joins TRBV6-6 to TRBJ1-1. The V gene's germline CDR1 is MNHNY and CDR2 SVGAGI (reference sequence). The CDR3 is 12 amino acids. The CDR3 protein is CASSGANTEAFF.

V is TRBV7-9 and J is TRBJ2-7; the D gene TCRdb calls, TRBD2, cannot be checked with no DNA. In germline, CDR1 is SEHNR, CDR2 FQNEAQ (reference sequence). The CDR3 has 13 amino acids. CDR3 sequence: CASSLAIGSGQYF.

The V call is TRBV20-1, the J call TRBJ2-7. This CDR3 comprises 11 residues. Germline V gene data show CDR1 as DFQATT and CDR2 as SNEGSKA (reference sequence). CDR3 sequence reads: CSAVQIYEQYF.

This clonotype registers medium-sized by frequency. This chain joins TRBV20-1 and TRBJ2-1; the D gene TCRdb calls, TRBD1, cannot be checked with no DNA. This CDR3 has 14 residues. Germline CDR1 reads DFQATT; CDR2 reads SNEGSKA (reference sequence). The CDR3 spells CSAKAGGAYNEQFF.

This clonotype is called medium-sized (0.01 to 0.1%) based on its frequency. V is TRBV12-3 or TRBV12-4 and J is TRBJ2-1; TCRdb's D call of TRBD2 is untestable without DNA. The CDR3 runs 16 residues. The CDR3 region is CASSSHPGGTHNEQFF.

V and J are TRBV29-1 and TRBJ1-1; the TRBD1 assignment by TCRdb is unverifiable without DNA. Germline V gives CDR1 SQVTM, CDR2 ANQGSEA. The CDR3 runs to 15 residues. CDR3 in amino acids: CSGNGMGAGDTEAFF. Drawing the rest from reference TRBV29-1 and TRBJ1-1, the complete variable domain is SAVISQKPSRDICQRGTSLTIQCQVDSQVTMMFWYRQQPGQSLTLIATANQGSEATYESGFVIDKFPISRPNLTFSTLTVSNMSPEDSSIYLCSGNGMGAGDTEAFFGQGTRLTVV.

This clonotype shows up as medium-sized by frequency. The chain has TRBV6-1 and TRBJ1-5; TCRdb indicates TRBD1, and absent DNA this call remains unverified. In germline, CDR1 is MNHNS, CDR2 SASEGT. The length of the CDR3 is 13 residues. CDR3 in amino acids: CAGRDSLNQPQHF.